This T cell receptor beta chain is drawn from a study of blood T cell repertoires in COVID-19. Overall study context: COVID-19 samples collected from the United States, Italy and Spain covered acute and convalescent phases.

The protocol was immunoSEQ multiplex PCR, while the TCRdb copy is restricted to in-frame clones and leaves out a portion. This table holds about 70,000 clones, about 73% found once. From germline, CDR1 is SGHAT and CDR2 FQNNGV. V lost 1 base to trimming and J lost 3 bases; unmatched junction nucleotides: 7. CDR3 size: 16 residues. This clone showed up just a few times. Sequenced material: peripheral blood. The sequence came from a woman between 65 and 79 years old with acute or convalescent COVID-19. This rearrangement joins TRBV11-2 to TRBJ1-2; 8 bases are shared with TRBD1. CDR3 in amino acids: CASSLGQGRGDYGYTF. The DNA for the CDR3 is TGTGCCAGCAGCTTAGGACAGGGGCGCGGGGACTATGGCTACACCTTC.